This entry features one T cell receptor (beta chain) sequence. The data stem from a study of blood T cell repertoires in COVID-19. Study background: Acute-phase and convalescent COVID-19 samples originated in the United States, Italy and Spain. The cDNA or gDNA used as material had been derived from T cells, B-cell-depleted T cells, or PBMCs.

J lost 9 bases, V lost 3 bases, and 21 bases had no gene match. Germline values: CDR1 GTSNPN, CDR2 SVGIG (reference sequence). The CDR3 is made up of 18 amino acids. Source study methods: Amplification of reference gene primers was used by the study to estimate nucleated cell counts. Measured with immunoSEQ multiplex PCR; TCRdb has only the in-frame clones, and not every one. V and J calls and clone size follow that table, whereas D and trimming were derived from the DNA. The table includes approximately 210,000 clones, over 75% detected once. The sequenced material came from peripheral blood. This receptor was taken from a man aged 35 to 55 with active or convalescent COVID-19. The chain has TRBV30 and TRBJ2-3; 10 bases fit TRBD1. The CDR3 DNA sequence: TGTGCCTGGAGCGGACAGGGGGGACGAGACCGTTCACAGATAACGCAGTATTTT. Protein product: CAWSGQGGRDRSQITQYF.